This T cell receptor (beta chain) emerged from a study of regulatory T cells in long-lasting Graves disease. The CDR3 runs to 16 residues. The germline CDR1 and CDR2 sequences are KGHSH and LQKENI. J lost 1 base, V lost 6 bases, and 11 bases had no gene match. HTBI primers from iRepertoire and Arm-PCR of CDR3 regions yielded the TCR beta libraries. Authors' methods: Sample data revealed about 62 TRBV and 14 TRBJ segments. TCRdb re-derived calls from the multiplex PCR reads in MiXCR, one entry per CDR3 protein. The authors' filters were not applied to this entry. In the table there are fewer than 650,000 distinct CDR3 sequences, around 15% of which are singletons. Time point defined: newly diagnosed GD, antithyroid drugs for less than 3 months. RNA extracted from PBMCs served as the sequencing template. Patients met American Thyroid Association criteria for Graves' disease. Only a few counts were recorded for this clonotype.

The same data also went into a second study, on T cells in Graves' hyperthyroidism and ophthalmopathy. That investigation notes: The hyperthyroidism patients had all been newly diagnosed, and their disease duration was under 2 months. Their ages ranged from 18 to 65 years. RT-PCR in the first round (using the HTBI primer set) targeted the TCR CDR3.

This sample comprised peripheral blood mononuclear cells (PBMCs), obtained at new diagnosis, from a patient treated with antithyroid drugs. V gene TRBV18 combines with J gene TRBJ2-7; TRBD1 agrees at 8 bases. The sequence derives from a man aged 18 to 29 with Graves disease. The CDR3 here is CASSPPGWDRSYEQYF. The CDR3, as DNA: TGTGCCAGCTCCCCCCCGGGGTGGGACAGGTCCTACGAGCAGTACTTC.